This note documents a single T cell receptor (beta chain) sequence. What it binds is not known. This specimen belongs to a study of CD8+ T cells in alopecia areata. The study's findings and limits: Scalp sample data also include resident alphabeta T cells from normal skin. Relative to normal scalp, lesional scalp, especially alopecia totalis/universalis, showed higher clonality.

The CDR3 sequence is 15 residues long. Trimming shortened V by 1 base and J by 0 bases, and 9 bases separated the two germline ends. Germline V gives CDR1 SGHDN, CDR2 FVKESK. Extracted from the samples, RNA was reverse transcribed into cDNA to serve as the sequencing template. Produced via immunoSEQ multiplex PCR; TCRdb's table is partial and in-frame only. The data hold 90,000 to 150,000 clones, with around two fifths observed a single time. The sequence was obtained from a human donor with alopecia areata. The specimen sequenced was CD4+ T cells sorted from blood. V gene TRBV14 combines with J gene TRBJ1-1; D call uncertain. CDR3 amino acids: CASSQAGLMNTEAFF. The CDR3 region has the DNA TGTGCCAGCAGCCAAGCCGGCCTCATGAACACTGAAGCTTTCTTT.